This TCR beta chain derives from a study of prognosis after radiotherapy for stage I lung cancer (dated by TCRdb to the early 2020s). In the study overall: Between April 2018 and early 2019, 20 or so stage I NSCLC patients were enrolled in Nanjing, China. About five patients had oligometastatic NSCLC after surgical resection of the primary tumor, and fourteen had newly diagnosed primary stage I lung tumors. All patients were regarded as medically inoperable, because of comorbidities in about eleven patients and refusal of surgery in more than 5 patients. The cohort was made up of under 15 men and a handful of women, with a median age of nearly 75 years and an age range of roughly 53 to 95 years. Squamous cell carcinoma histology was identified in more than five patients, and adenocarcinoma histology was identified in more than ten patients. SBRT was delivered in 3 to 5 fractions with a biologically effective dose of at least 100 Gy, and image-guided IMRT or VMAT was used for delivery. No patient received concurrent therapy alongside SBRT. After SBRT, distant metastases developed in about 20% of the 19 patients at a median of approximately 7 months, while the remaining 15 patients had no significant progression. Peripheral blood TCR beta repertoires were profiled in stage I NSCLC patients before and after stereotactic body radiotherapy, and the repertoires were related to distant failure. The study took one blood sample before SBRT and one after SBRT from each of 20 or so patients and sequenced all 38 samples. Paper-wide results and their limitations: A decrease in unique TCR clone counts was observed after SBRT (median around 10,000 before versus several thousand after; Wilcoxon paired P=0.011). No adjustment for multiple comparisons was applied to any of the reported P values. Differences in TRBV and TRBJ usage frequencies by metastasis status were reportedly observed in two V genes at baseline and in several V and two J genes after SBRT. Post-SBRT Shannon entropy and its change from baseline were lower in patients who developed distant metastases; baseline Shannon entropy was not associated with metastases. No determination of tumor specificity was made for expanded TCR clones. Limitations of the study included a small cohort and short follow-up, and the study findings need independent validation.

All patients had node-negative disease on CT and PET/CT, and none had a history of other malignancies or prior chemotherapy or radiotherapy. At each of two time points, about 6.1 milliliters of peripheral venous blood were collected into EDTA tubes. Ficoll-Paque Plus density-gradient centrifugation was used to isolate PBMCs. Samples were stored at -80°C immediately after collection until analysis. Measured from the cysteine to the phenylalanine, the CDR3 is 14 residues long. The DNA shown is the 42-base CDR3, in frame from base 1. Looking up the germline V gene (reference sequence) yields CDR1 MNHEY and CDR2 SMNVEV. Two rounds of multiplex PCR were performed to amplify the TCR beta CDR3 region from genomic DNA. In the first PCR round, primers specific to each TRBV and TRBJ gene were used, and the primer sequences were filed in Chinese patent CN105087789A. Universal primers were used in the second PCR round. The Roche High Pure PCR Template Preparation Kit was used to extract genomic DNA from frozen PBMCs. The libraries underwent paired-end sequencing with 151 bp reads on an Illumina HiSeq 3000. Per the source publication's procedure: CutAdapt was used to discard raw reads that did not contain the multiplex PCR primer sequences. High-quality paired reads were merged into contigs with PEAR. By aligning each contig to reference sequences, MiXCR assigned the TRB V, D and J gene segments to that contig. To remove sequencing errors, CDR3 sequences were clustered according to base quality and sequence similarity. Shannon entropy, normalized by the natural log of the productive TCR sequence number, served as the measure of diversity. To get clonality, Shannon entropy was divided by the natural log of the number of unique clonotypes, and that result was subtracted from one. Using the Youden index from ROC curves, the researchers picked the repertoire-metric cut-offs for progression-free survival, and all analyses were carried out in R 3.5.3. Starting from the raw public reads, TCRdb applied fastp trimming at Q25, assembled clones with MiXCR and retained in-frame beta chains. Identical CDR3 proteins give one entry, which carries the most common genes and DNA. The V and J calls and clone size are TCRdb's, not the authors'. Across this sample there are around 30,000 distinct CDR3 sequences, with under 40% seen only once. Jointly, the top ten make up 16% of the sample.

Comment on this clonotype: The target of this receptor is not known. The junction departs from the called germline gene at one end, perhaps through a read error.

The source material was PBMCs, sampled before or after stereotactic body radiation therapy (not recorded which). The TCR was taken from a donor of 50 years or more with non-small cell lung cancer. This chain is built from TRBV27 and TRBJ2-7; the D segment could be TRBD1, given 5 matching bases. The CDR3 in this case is CASTPARVIYEHYF. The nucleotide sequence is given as TGTGCCAGCACCCCCGCCAGGGTAATTTACGAGCATTACTTC.